This entry describes one TCR beta chain. This entry is derived from a study of blood T cell repertoires in COVID-19. On the study more broadly: The samples span acute and convalescent COVID-19 from the United States, Italy and Spain. PBMCs, B-cell-depleted T cells, or T cells provided the cDNA or gDNA that made up the material.

The V gene's germline CDR1 is SSHAT and CDR2 FNYEAQ (reference sequence). The CDR3 runs to 16 residues. Trimming removed 5 bases at V and 0 bases at J, with 15 bases between. Authors' analysis steps: Amplifying reference gene primers gave estimates of nucleated cell counts. Measured with immunoSEQ multiplex PCR; TCRdb has only the in-frame clones, and not every one. V, J and clone size derive from that table, while D and trimming were established from the DNA sequence. The repertoire holds about 100,000 clones, with roughly 87% as singletons. This chain uses TRBV7-7 with TRBJ2-3, with D possibly matching TRBD1 (6 bases). This receptor was identified in a man aged 25 to 40 in a cohort sampled during active COVID-19. Specimen: peripheral blood. The CDR3 protein is CASSQGSSPSTDTQYF. CDR3 bases: TGTGCCAGCAGCCAGGGGAGCTCCCCTAGCACAGATACGCAGTATTTT.